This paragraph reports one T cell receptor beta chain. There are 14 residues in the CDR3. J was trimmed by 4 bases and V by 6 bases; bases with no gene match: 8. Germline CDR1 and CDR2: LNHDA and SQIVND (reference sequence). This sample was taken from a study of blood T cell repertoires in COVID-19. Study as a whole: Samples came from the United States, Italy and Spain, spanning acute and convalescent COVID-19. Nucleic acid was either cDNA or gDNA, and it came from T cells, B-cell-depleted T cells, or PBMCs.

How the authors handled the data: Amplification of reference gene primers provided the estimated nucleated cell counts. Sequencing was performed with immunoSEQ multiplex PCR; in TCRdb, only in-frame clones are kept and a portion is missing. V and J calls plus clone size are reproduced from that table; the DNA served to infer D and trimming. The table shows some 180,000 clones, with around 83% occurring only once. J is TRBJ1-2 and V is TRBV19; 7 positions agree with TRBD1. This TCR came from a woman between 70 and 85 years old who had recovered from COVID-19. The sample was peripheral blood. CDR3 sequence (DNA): TGTGCCAGTAGGGAGACAGGGCCTGCCTATGGCTACACCTTC. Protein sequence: CASRETGPAYGYTF. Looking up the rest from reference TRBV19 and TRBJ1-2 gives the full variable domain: DGGITQSPKYLFRKEGQNVTLSCEQNLNHDAMYWYRQDPGQGLRLIYYSQIVNDFQKGDIAEGYSVSREKKESFPLTVTSAQKNPTAFYLCASRETGPAYGYTFGSGTRLTVV.